This T cell receptor (beta chain) was retrieved from a study of CD8+CD57+ T cells in acquired aplastic anemia. The study, taken as a whole, reports: Between patients and controls, over 25 CD8+ CDR3 sequences were found in common. Between the patient and control groups, CD8+ Simpson's diversity did not differ significantly.

The TCR beta profiling, which covered VDJ combination and CDR3 sequence, was carried out using genomic DNA as the template. From the reads, TCRdb called clonotypes with MiXCR, one entry per CDR3 protein. The sample includes 400,000 to 600,000 distinct CDR3 sequences, roughly a third of them seen just once. It was patients with CD8+CD57+ cell expansion by flow cytometry who were chosen for sequencing. The enrolled patients all had severe acquired aplastic anemia. The table lists this clonotype with many counts. Its antigen is unknown. The CDR3 sequence is 15 residues long. Per germline, CDR1 SGHAT and CDR2 FQNNGV. Trimming left V 5 bases short and J 3 bases short, with 14 bases between.

The chain carries TRBV11-2 and TRBJ1-5; possible D gene TRBD1, 6 bases. This TCR was recovered from a human donor with aplastic anemia. Sequencing input: sorted CD4+, CD8+, or CD8+CD57+ T cells (not recorded which) from PBMCs. Here the CDR3 DNA reads TGTGCCAGCAGCACAAACAGGGTTGCCAATCAGCCCCAGCATTTT. This encodes CASSTNRVANQPQHF.